A selection of T cell receptor beta chains follows, all from one sample in a study of cytomegalovirus exposure and HLA in healthy donors. Assay used: immunoSEQ multiplex PCR; TCRdb lists only in-frame clones, some missing. The table shows approximately 300,000 clones, with about 90% occurring only once. What was sequenced was PBMCs. The receptors were gathered from a woman in her twenties or thirties in good health and CMV-seropositive. Each CDR3 is given with its conserved first and last residue. D genes are given only for firm matches. Not every row has a clone size; where given, it reads once, few, many or a size class.

v_call	cdr3_length	clone_size	j_call	d_call	cdr3_aa	cdr3_nt
TRBV14	15	.	TRBJ1-2	TRBD1	CASSQFSGGNYGYTF	TGTGCCAGCAGCCAATTCTCAGGGGGGAACTATGGCTACACCTTC
TRBV7-2	18	.	TRBJ2-7	TRBD2	CASNKPGLAGVGSYEQYF	TGTGCCAGCAACAAACCGGGACTAGCGGGAGTGGGCTCCTACGAGCAGTACTTC
TRBV7-9	14	.	TRBJ2-3	.	CASSLQGRTDTQYF	TGTGCCAGCAGCCTTCAGGGGAGGACAGATACGCAGTATTTT
TRBV2	12	.	TRBJ1-2	.	CASKGLRYGYTF	TGTGCCAGCAAGGGGTTACGCTATGGCTACACCTTC
TRBV30	14	.	TRBJ2-7	TRBD1	CAWSLGQVTYEQYF	TGTGCCTGGAGTCTCGGACAGGTTACCTACGAGCAGTACTTC
TRBV4-2	16	.	TRBJ2-7	TRBD1	CASSQDGTGGSYEQYF	TGTGCCAGCAGCCAAGATGGGACAGGGGGCTCCTACGAGCAGTACTTC
TRBV18	17	.	TRBJ2-1	TRBD1	CASSRGAGGSSYNEQFF	TGTGCCAGCTCTAGAGGGGCAGGGGGCAGCTCCTACAATGAGCAGTTCTTC
TRBV5-1	14	.	TRBJ2-7	.	CASSLSRQGYEQYF	TGCGCCAGCAGCTTGTCCCGGCAGGGGTACGAGCAGTACTTC
TRBV13	18	.	TRBJ2-1	.	CASSFSPGGGGSGNEQFF	TGTGCCAGCAGCTTCAGCCCGGGAGGAGGGGGAAGTGGGAATGAGCAGTTCTTC
TRBV4-1	15	few	TRBJ1-2	.	CASSQEGSGYYGYTF	TGCGCCAGCAGCCAAGAAGGAAGTGGGTACTATGGCTACACCTTC
TRBV7-3	15	once	TRBJ2-6	.	CASSPGRNRANVLTF	TGTGCCAGCAGCCCCGGGCGAAATAGGGCCAACGTCCTGACTTTC
TRBV7-9	13	.	TRBJ1-2	.	CASSLVQNHGYTF	TGTGCCAGCAGCTTAGTACAGAACCATGGCTACACCTTC
TRBV2	11	.	TRBJ1-2	.	CASSEGYGYTF	TGTGCCAGCAGCGAGGGGTATGGCTACACCTTC
TRBV9	16	.	TRBJ2-1	TRBD2	CASSPRTSLGGYEQFF	TGTGCCAGCAGCCCGCGGACTAGCCTCGGAGGCTATGAGCAGTTCTTC
TRBV30	12	.	TRBJ2-1	.	CAWSVVGDEQFF	TGTGCCTGGAGTGTGGTAGGAGATGAGCAGTTCTTC
TRBV2	17	once	TRBJ1-2	TRBD1	CASSAVPGQGADYGYTF	TGTGCCAGCAGCGCTGTCCCGGGACAGGGGGCGGACTATGGCTACACCTTC
TRBV2	15	.	TRBJ2-2	TRBD2	CASSESAGATGELFF	TGTGCCAGCAGTGAATCAGCGGGAGCCACCGGGGAGCTGTTTTTT
TRBV6-4	16	.	TRBJ2-1	.	CASSDSGAVSYNEQFF	TGTGCCAGCAGTGACTCGGGGGCGGTCTCCTACAATGAGCAGTTCTTC
TRBV7-2	15	.	TRBJ2-7	.	CASSSRRAGTYEQYF	TGTGCCAGCAGCTCCCGAAGGGCAGGGACCTACGAGCAGTACTTC
TRBV6-6	15	.	TRBJ2-7	TRBD1	CASSPDRAARYEQYF	TGTGCCAGCAGTCCAGACAGGGCAGCTCGTTACGAGCAGTACTTC
TRBV7-9	13	.	TRBJ1-6	.	CASSLAIRSPLHF	TGTGCCAGCAGCTTAGCCATAAGGTCACCCCTCCACTTT
TRBV2	16	.	TRBJ1-6	.	CASRAHGQSYNSPLHF	TGTGCCAGCAGAGCCCACGGACAGTCTTATAATTCACCCCTCCACTTT
TRBV6-1	13	.	TRBJ1-1	.	CASRSGENTEAFF	TGTGCCAGCAGGTCGGGGGAGAACACTGAAGCTTTCTTT
TRBV27	13	.	TRBJ2-3	.	CASSFWATDTQYF	TGTGCCAGCAGCTTTTGGGCCACAGATACGCAGTATTTT
TRBV27	13	.	TRBJ1-5	.	CASSYLSNQPQHF	TGTGCCAGCAGTTACCTTAGCAATCAGCCCCAGCATTTT
TRBV4-2	18	.	TRBJ1-3	TRBD1	CASSQQDRGRRSGNTIYF	TGTGCCAGCAGCCAACAGGACAGGGGAAGACGATCTGGAAACACCATATATTTT
TRBV5-4	13	few	TRBJ1-2	.	CASSLQGTYGYTF	TGTGCCAGCAGCTTGCAGGGCACTTATGGCTACACCTTC
TRBV30	11	.	TRBJ1-1	.	CARALNTEAFF	TGTGCTCGGGCGCTGAACACTGAAGCTTTCTTT
TRBV7-6	13	.	TRBJ2-7	TRBD2	CASSQGLGYEQYF	TGTGCCAGCAGCCAGGGACTAGGGTACGAGCAGTACTTC
TRBV27	12	.	TRBJ2-1	TRBD2	CTSASSYNEQFF	TGCACTAGCGCAAGCTCCTACAATGAGCAGTTCTTC
TRBV9	15	.	TRBJ1-4	.	CASSVDRGEGEKLFF	TGTGCCAGCAGCGTAGATCGGGGGGAGGGTGAAAAACTGTTTTTT
TRBV9	14	.	TRBJ2-5	TRBD2	CASSPRGGQETQYF	TGTGCCAGCAGCCCCCGCGGGGGACAAGAGACCCAGTACTTC
TRBV27	13	.	TRBJ1-2	TRBD1	CASSPGQSYGYTF	TGTGCCAGCAGCCCGGGACAGTCTTATGGCTACACCTTC
TRBV6-6	15	.	TRBJ1-6	TRBD1	CASSHGQGSNSPLHF	TGTGCCAGCAGTCATGGACAGGGATCTAATTCACCCCTCCACTTT
TRBV6-6	13	.	TRBJ2-1	TRBD1	CASSYGTGSEQFF	TGTGCCAGCAGTTACGGGACAGGGTCAGAGCAGTTCTTC
TRBV13	18	once	TRBJ2-2	TRBD2	CASSLRLAGGANTGELFF	TGTGCCAGCAGCTTACGTCTAGCGGGAGGGGCGAACACCGGGGAGCTGTTTTTT
TRBV6-5	13	.	TRBJ1-1	.	CASSYPGNTEAFF	TGTGCCAGCAGTTACCCAGGGAACACTGAAGCTTTCTTT
TRBV2	13	.	TRBJ1-4	.	CASRDYANEKLFF	TGTGCCAGCCGGGACTACGCTAATGAAAAACTGTTTTTT
TRBV9	14	.	TRBJ1-1	.	CASSVGGRGTEAFF	TGTGCCAGCAGCGTAGGGGGGCGCGGTACTGAAGCTTTCTTT
TRBV6-5	14	.	TRBJ2-7	TRBD2	CASSFGTSNYEQYF	TGTGCCAGCAGTTTCGGGACTAGTAACTACGAGCAGTACTTC
TRBV5-1	15	.	TRBJ2-1	TRBD2	CASSSSGTSYNEQFF	TGCGCCAGCAGCTCTAGCGGGACGTCCTACAATGAGCAGTTCTTC
TRBV2	15	.	TRBJ2-7	TRBD2	CASSEVSSGSYEQYF	TGTGCCAGCAGTGAAGTGAGTAGCGGGAGCTACGAGCAGTACTTC
TRBV2	13	.	TRBJ1-5	.	CASTGFGNQPQHF	TGTGCCAGTACAGGGTTTGGCAATCAGCCCCAGCATTTT
TRBV18	14	.	TRBJ1-5	TRBD1	CASSRQGASQPQHF	TGTGCCAGCTCACGGCAGGGGGCATCCCAGCCCCAGCATTTT
TRBV6-1	17	.	TRBJ2-6	.	CASSEVIGGSPGDVLTF	TGTGCCAGCAGTGAAGTAATTGGGGGAAGCCCTGGTGACGTCCTGACTTTC
TRBV5-1	16	.	TRBJ1-2	.	CASSLGQGGRSYGYTF	TGCGCCAGCAGCTTGGGGCAGGGAGGACGATCCTATGGCTACACCTTC
TRBV29-1	14	.	TRBJ2-1	.	CSVDGGRVEDEQFF	TGCAGCGTTGATGGAGGCCGAGTAGAGGATGAGCAGTTCTTC
TRBV6-5	14	.	TRBJ1-3	.	CASSVTGSGNTIYF	TGTGCCAGCAGTGTTACAGGGTCTGGAAACACCATATATTTT
TRBV4-2	14	few	TRBJ2-7	TRBD1	CASSPREGADEQYF	TGTGCCAGCAGCCCGAGAGAGGGGGCTGACGAGCAGTACTTC
TRBV5-4	15	.	TRBJ2-7	.	CASSLQDYLSYEQYF	TGTGCCAGCAGCCTCCAGGACTATCTATCCTACGAGCAGTACTTC
TRBV28	16	.	TRBJ2-4	TRBD1	CASSGGQASGKNIQYF	TGTGCCAGCAGCGGGGGACAGGCGAGTGGCAAAAACATTCAGTACTTC
TRBV11-1	15	once	TRBJ2-7	TRBD2	CASNPSGRAAYEQYF	TGTGCCAGCAACCCAAGCGGGAGGGCGGCCTACGAGCAGTACTTC
TRBV6-5	14	.	TRBJ2-1	.	CASSPSLDRREQFF	TGTGCCAGCAGTCCTTCCTTGGACAGACGAGAGCAGTTCTTC
TRBV5-4	14	.	TRBJ2-3	.	CASSPGIAPDTQYF	TGTGCCAGCAGCCCCGGGATAGCGCCGGATACGCAGTATTTT
TRBV13	13	.	TRBJ1-1	TRBD1	CASSRAQGAEAFF	TGTGCCAGCAGCAGAGCACAGGGGGCTGAAGCTTTCTTT
TRBV4-2	14	.	TRBJ1-4	.	CASSQVGGVEKLFF	TGTGCCAGCAGCCAAGTTGGGGGAGTGGAAAAACTGTTTTTT
TRBV7-3	16	.	TRBJ2-5	.	CASSLMSGAGQETQYF	TGTGCCAGCAGCTTAATGTCGGGCGCCGGCCAAGAGACCCAGTACTTC